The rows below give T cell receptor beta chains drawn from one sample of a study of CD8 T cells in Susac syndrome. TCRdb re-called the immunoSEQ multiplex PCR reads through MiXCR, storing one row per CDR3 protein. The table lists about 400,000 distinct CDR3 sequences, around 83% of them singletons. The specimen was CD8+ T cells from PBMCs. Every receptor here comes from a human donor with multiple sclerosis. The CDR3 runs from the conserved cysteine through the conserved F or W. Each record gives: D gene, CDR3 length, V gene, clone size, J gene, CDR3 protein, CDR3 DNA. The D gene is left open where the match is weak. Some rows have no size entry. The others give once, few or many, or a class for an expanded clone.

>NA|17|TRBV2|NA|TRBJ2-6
CASSEWALKSGANVLTF
TGTGCCAGCAGTGAATGGGCACTTAAATCTGGGGCCAACGTCCTGACTTTC
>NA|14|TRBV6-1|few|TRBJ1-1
CASSLHLEDTEAFF
TGTGCCAGCAGTTTACATCTAGAGGACACTGAAGCTTTCTTT
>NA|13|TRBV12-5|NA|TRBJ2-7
CASGLGGTYEQYF
TGTGCTAGTGGTTTGGGGGGGACCTACGAGCAGTACTTC
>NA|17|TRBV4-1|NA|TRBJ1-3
CASSQDPRVHSGNTIYF
TGCGCCAGCAGCCAGGACCCCAGGGTTCACTCTGGAAACACCATATATTTT
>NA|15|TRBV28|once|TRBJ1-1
CASSPLDTGDTEAFF
TGTGCCAGCAGTCCCCTCGACACGGGGGACACTGAAGCTTTCTTT
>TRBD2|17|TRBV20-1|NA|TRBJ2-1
CSARPYGEGLVVDEQFF
TGCAGTGCTAGACCCTATGGGGAGGGCCTCGTCGTCGATGAGCAGTTCTTC
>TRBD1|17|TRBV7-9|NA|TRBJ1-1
CASSSSRQGAGDTEAFF
TGTGCCAGCAGCTCTTCGCGACAGGGGGCAGGGGACACTGAAGCTTTCTTT
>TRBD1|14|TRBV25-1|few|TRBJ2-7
CASSERQGTYEQYF
TGTGCCAGCAGCGAAAGACAGGGAACCTACGAGCAGTACTTC
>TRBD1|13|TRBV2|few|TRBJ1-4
CASNDREGEKLFF
TGTGCCAGTAACGACAGGGAGGGAGAAAAACTGTTTTTT
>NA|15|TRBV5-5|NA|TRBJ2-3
CASSETVPQADTQYF
TGTGCCAGCAGCGAGACAGTACCGCAGGCAGATACGCAGTATTTT
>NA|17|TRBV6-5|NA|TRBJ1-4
CASSYSRQDPPREKLFF
TGTGCCAGCAGTTACTCAAGACAGGACCCACCTCGGGAAAAACTGTTTTTT
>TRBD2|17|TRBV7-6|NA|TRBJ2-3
CASSLDYGGESTDTQYF
TGTGCCAGCAGCTTAGACTACGGGGGGGAGAGCACAGATACGCAGTATTTT
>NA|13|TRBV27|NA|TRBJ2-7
CASSSQVGYEQYF
TGTGCCAGCAGTTCCCAGGTTGGGTACGAGCAGTACTTC
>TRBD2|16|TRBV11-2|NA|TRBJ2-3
CASSLDPSGDSDTQYF
TGTGCCAGCAGCTTAGATCCTAGCGGGGACTCAGATACGCAGTATTTT
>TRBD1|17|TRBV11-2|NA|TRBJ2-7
CASSARPPGQGINEQYF
TGTGCCAGCAGCGCACGCCCCCCAGGACAGGGGATCAACGAGCAGTACTTC
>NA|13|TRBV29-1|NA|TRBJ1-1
CSVPRLEGTEAFF
TGCAGCGTTCCTCGCTTAGAGGGCACTGAAGCTTTCTTT
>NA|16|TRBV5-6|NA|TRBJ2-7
CASSLAEQGLSYEQYF
TGTGCCAGCAGCTTGGCGGAACAGGGTCTCTCCTACGAGCAGTACTTC
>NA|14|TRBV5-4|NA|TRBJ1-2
CASSFRGSMYGYTF
TGTGCCAGCAGCTTCCGGGGCAGCATGTATGGCTACACCTTC
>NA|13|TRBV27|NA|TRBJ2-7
CASSWKEPYEQYF
TGTGCCAGCAGTTGGAAGGAGCCCTACGAGCAGTACTTC
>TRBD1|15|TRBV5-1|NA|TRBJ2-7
CASSRSTGGFYEQYF
TGCGCCAGCAGCCGATCGACAGGGGGCTTCTACGAGCAGTACTTC
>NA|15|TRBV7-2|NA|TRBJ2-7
CASSPAWGQLLEQYF
TGTGCCAGCAGTCCGGCGTGGGGGCAACTGCTCGAGCAGTACTTC
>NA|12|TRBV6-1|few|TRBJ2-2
CASSEGPGELFF
TGTGCCAGCTCGGAAGGTCCCGGGGAGCTGTTTTTT
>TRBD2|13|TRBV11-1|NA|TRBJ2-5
CASSPDGGETQYF
TGTGCCAGCAGCCCGGACGGGGGGGAGACCCAGTACTTC
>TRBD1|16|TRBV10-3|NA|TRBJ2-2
CAISESDREEAGELFF
TGTGCCATCAGTGAGTCCGACAGGGAAGAGGCCGGGGAGCTGTTTTTT
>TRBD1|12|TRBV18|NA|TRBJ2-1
CASLRDRDEQFF
TGTGCCAGCTTAAGAGACAGGGATGAGCAGTTCTTC
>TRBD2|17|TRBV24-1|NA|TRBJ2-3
CATTTTREGHRADTQYF
TGTGCCACCACTACGACGCGGGAGGGCCATAGGGCAGATACGCAGTATTTT
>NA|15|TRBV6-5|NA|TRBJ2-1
CASSMGGSAYNEQFF
TGTGCCAGCAGCATGGGGGGCAGCGCCTACAATGAGCAGTTCTTC
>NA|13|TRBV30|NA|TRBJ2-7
CAWSKSEVYEQYF
TGTGCCTGGTCCAAGTCTGAGGTCTACGAGCAGTACTTC
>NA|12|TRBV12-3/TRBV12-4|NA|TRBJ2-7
CASSLFGVEQYF
TGTGCCAGCAGTTTATTTGGGGTCGAGCAGTACTTC
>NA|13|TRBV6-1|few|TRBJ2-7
CASTELSSYEQYF
TGTGCCAGCACTGAGTTGAGCTCCTACGAGCAGTACTTC
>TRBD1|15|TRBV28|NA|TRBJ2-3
CASSPRTGYTDTQYF
TGTGCCAGCAGTCCAAGGACAGGGTACACAGATACGCAGTATTTT
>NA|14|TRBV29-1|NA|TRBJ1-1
CSVEGLRSGTEAFF
TGCAGCGTTGAAGGTTTACGGTCGGGCACTGAAGCTTTCTTT
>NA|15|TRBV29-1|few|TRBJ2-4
CSASAGLGTSNIQYF
TGCAGCGCCTCTGCGGGCTTGGGGACGAGCAACATTCAGTACTTC
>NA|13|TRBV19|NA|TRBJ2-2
CASSTGPTGELFF
TGTGCCAGTAGTACAGGGCCCACCGGGGAGCTGTTTTTT
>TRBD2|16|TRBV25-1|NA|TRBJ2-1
CASSGTAGGPHNEQFF
TGTGCCAGCAGTGGCACAGCGGGAGGGCCTCACAATGAGCAGTTCTTC
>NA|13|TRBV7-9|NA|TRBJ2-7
CASSLAVAAEQYF
TGTGCCAGCAGCTTAGCGGTGGCTGCCGAGCAGTACTTC
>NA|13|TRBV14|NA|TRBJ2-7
CASSRRPAYEQYF
TGTGCCAGCAGCCGACGACCGGCCTACGAGCAGTACTTC
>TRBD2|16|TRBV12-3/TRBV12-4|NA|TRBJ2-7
CASSSPGRGVPYEQYF
TGTGCCAGCAGTTCCCCTGGGAGGGGAGTGCCCTACGAGCAGTACTTC
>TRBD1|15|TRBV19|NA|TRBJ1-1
CASGPGQGMNTEAFF
TGTGCCAGTGGTCCGGGACAGGGCATGAACACTGAAGCTTTCTTT
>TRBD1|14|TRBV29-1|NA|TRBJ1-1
CSDRTGPDSTEAFF
TGCAGCGACCGGACAGGACCTGACTCCACTGAAGCTTTCTTT
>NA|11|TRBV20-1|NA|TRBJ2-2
CSARYTGELFF
TGCAGTGCTAGGTATACCGGGGAGCTGTTTTTT
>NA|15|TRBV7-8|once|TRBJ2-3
CASSLRRPTGDTQYF
TGTGCCAGCAGCTTAAGGAGGCCGACAGGCGATACGCAGTATTTT
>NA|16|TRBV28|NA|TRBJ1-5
CASDEGSVYSNQPQHF
TGTGCCAGCGACGAGGGGTCTGTATATAGCAATCAGCCCCAGCATTTT
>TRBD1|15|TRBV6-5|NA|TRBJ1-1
CASSPGQGWETEAFF
TGTGCCAGCAGCCCGGGACAGGGCTGGGAGACTGAAGCTTTCTTT
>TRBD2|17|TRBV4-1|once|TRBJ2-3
CASSQRLAGGGTDTQYF
TGCGCCAGCAGCCAGCGACTAGCGGGGGGTGGAACAGATACGCAGTATTTT
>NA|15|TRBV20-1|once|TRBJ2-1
CSARPRAGSYNEQFF
TGCAGTGCTAGGCCCAGGGCTGGTTCCTACAATGAGCAGTTCTTC